This T cell receptor beta chain was recovered during a study of blood T cell repertoires in COVID-19. Study as a whole: There were acute and convalescent COVID-19 samples, and they came from the United States, Italy and Spain.

The repertoire was sequenced with immunoSEQ multiplex PCR; TCRdb's copy has only in-frame clones and lacks some. This sample has about 200,000 clones, with roughly 84% found just once. The CDR3 is 14 residues long. V dropped 2 bases and J dropped 2 bases, with 9 bases sitting between them. CDR1 and CDR2 (germline): SEHNR, FQNEAQ (reference sequence). This sequence originates from a man in his forties with acute or convalescent COVID-19. The source material was peripheral blood. This chain joins TRBV7-9 and TRBJ2-5; unclear D gene. CDR3 nucleotides: TGTGCCAGCAGCTTATTGTGGCAGCAAGAGACCCAGTACTTC. It translates to CASSLLWQQETQYF.